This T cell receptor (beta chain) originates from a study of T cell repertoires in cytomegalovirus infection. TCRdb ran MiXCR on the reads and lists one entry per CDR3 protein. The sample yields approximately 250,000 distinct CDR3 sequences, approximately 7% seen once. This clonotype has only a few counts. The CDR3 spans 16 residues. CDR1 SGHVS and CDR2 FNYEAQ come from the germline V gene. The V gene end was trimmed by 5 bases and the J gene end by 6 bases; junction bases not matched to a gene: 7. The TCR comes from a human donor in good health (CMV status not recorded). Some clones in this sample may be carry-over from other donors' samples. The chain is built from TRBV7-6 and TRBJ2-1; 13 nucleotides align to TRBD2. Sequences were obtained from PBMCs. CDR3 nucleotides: TGTGCCAGCAGCCCGCAGACTAGCGGGGGGTCCAATGAGCAGTTCTTC. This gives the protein CASSPQTSGGSNEQFF.